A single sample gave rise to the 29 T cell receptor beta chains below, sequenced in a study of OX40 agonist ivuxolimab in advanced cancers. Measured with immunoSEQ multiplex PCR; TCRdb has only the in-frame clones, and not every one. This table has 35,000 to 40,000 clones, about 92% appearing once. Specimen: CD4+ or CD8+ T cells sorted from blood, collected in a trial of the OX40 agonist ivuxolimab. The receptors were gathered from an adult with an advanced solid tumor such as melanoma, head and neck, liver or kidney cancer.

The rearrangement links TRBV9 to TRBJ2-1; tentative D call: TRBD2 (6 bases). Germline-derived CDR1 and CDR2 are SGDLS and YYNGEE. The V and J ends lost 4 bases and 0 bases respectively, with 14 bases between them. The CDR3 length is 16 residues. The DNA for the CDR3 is TGTGCCAGCAGCTACGCGGGGAGAAGCTCCTACAATGAGCAGTTCTTC. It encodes CASSYAGRSSYNEQFF.

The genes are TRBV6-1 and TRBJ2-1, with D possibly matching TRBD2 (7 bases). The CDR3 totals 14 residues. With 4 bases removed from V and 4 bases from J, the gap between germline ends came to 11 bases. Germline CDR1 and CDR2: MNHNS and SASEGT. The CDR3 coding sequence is TGTGCCAGCAGTGTCAGGGGAGGGTACAATGAGCAGTTCTTC. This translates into CASSVRGGYNEQFF.

The CDR3 loop reads CASAWASYNEQFF. The CDR3 DNA is TGTGCCAGCGCCTGGGCTTCCTACAATGAGCAGTTCTTC. The chain joins TRBV6-6 to TRBJ2-1; D is undetermined. Per the germline V gene, CDR1 is MNHNY and CDR2 is SVGAGI (reference sequence). Trimming stripped 8 bases from V and 1 base from J, with 9 bases between. The CDR3 is made up of 13 amino acids.

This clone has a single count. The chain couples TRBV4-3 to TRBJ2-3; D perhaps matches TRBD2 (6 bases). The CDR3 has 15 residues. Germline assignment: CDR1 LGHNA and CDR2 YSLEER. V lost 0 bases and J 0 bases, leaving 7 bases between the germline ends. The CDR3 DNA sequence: TGCGCCAGCAGCCAAGATGGGACTAGCACAGATACGCAGTATTTT. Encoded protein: CASSQDGTSTDTQYF.

Here the CDR3 reads CASSSQGYEQYF. The DNA of the CDR3 is TGTGCCAGCAGCTCTCAGGGCTACGAGCAGTACTTC. V is TRBV5-5 and J is TRBJ2-7; TRBD1 is a possible D gene (5 bases). The CDR3 is made up of 12 amino acids. Germline loops: CDR1 SGHKS, CDR2 YYEKEE (reference sequence). The V end lost 3 bases, the J end lost 3 bases, and 7 bases lay between the germline ends.

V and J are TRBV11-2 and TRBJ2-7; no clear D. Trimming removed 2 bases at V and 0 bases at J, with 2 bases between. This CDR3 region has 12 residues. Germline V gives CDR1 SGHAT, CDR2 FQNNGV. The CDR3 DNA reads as TGTGCCAGCAGCTTAAGCTCCTACGAGCAGTACTTC. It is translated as CASSLSSYEQYF.

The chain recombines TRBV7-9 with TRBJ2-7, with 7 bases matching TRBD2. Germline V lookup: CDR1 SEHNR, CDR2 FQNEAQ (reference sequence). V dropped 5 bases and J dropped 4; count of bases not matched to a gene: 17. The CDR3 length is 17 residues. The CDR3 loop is CASSPSAASGSPYEQYF. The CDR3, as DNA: TGTGCCAGCAGCCCCAGTGCGGCTAGCGGATCTCCTTACGAGCAGTACTTC.

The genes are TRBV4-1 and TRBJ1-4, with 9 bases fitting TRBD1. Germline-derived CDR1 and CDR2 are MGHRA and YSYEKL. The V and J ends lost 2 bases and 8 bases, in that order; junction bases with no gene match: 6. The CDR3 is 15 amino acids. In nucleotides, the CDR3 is TGCGCCAGCAGCCAAACGGGGGGGACAGGGGAAAAACTGTTTTTT. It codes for CASSQTGGTGEKLFF.

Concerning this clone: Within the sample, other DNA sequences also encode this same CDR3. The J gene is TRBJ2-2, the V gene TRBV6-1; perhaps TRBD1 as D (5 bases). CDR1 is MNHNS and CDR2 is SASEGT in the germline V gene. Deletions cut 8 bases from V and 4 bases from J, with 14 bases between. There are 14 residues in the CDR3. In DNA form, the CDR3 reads TGTGCCAGCTCTGTAACAGGAATCACCGGGGAGCTGTTTTTT. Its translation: CASSVTGITGELFF.

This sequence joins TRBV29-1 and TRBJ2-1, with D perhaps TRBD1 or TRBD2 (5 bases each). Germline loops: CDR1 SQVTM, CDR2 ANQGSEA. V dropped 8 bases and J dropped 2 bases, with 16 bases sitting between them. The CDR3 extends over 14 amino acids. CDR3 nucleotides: TGCAGCATCTCCCAGGGAGCTACCTACAATGAGCAGTTCTTC. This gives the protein CSISQGATYNEQFF.

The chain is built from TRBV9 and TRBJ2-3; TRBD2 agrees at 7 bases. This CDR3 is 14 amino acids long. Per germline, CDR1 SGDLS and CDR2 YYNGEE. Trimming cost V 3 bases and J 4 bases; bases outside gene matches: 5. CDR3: CASSEAGVADTQYF. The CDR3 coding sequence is TGTGCCAGCAGCGAGGCGGGAGTTGCAGATACGCAGTATTTT. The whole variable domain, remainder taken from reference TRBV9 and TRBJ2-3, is DSGVTQTPKHLITATGQRVTLRCSPRSGDLSVYWYQQSLDQGLQFLIQYYNGEERAKGNILERFSAQQFPDLHSELNLSSLELGDSALYFCASSEAGVADTQYFGPGTRLTVL.

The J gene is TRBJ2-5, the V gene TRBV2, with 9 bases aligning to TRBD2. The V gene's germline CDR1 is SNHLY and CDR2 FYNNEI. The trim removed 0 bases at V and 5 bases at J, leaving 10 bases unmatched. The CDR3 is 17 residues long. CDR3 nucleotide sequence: TGTGCCAGCAGTGAAGCGGAGGGGGTAGCGGGAGCTGAGACCCAGTACTTC. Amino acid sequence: CASSEAEGVAGAETQYF.

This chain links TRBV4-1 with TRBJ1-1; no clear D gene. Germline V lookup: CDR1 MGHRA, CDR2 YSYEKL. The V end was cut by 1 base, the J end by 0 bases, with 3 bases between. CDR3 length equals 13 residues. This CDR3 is CASSQVLNTEAFF. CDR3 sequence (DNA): TGCGCCAGCAGCCAAGTCCTGAACACTGAAGCTTTCTTT.

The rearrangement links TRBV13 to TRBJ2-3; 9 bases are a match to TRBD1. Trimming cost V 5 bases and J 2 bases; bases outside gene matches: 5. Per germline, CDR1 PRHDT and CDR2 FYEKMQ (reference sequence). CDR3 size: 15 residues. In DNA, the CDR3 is TGTGCCAGCAGCCCGGGACAGGGTGCCACAGATACGCAGTATTTT. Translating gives CASSPGQGATDTQYF.

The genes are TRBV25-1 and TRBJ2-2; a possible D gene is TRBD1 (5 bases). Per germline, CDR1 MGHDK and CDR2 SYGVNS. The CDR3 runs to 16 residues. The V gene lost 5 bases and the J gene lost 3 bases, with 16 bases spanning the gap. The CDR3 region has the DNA TGTGCCAGCAGTCCTAGGTTCCAGGGATACACCGGGGAGCTGTTTTTT. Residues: CASSPRFQGYTGELFF. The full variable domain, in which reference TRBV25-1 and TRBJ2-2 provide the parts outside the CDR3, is EADIYQTPRYLVIGTGKKITLECSQTMGHDKMYWYQQDPGMELHLIHYSYGVNSTEKGDLSSESTVSRIRTEHFPLTLESARPSHTSQYLCASSPRFQGYTGELFFGEGSRLTVL.

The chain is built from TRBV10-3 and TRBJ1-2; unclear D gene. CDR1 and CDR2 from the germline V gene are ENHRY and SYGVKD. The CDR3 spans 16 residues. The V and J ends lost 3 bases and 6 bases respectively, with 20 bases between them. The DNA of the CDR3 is TGTGCCATCAGTGACTCCTCATTAGGGAGAGGGAATGGCTACACCTTC. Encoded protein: CAISDSSLGRGNGYTF.

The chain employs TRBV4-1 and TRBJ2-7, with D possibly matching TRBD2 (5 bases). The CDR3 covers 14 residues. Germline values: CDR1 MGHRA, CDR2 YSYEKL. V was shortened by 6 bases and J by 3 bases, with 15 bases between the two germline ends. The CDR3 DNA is TGCGCCAGCAGTCCCATTGAGGGCAGCTACGAGCAGTACTTC. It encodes CASSPIEGSYEQYF.

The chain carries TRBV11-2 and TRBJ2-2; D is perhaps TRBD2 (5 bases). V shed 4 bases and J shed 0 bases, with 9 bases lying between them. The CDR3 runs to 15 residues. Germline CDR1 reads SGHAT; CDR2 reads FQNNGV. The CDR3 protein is CASSSEGPNTGELFF. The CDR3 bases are TGTGCCAGCAGCTCCGAGGGCCCGAACACCGGGGAGCTGTTTTTT.

CDR3 in amino acids: CASSPTYSNQPQHF. The CDR3 nucleotides are TGTGCCAGCTCACCAACGTATAGCAATCAGCCCCAGCATTTT. The chain carries TRBV18 and TRBJ1-5, with unresolved D. The V gene's germline CDR1 is KGHSH and CDR2 LQKENI. V lost 2 bases and J lost 0, with 5 bases in between. CDR3 size: 14 residues.

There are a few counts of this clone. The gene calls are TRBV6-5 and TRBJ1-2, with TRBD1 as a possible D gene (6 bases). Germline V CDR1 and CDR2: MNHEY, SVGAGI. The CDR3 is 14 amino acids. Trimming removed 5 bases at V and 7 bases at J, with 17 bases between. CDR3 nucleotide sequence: TGTGCCAGCAGTGGATCTACAGGGCTCGGTGGCTACACCTTC. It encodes CASSGSTGLGGYTF.

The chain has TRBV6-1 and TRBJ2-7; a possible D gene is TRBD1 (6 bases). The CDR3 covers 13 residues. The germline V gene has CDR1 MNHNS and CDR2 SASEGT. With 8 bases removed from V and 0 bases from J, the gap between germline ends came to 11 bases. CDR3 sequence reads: CASGTPSSYEQYV. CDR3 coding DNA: TGTGCCAGCGGGACACCCAGCTCCTACGAGCAGTACGTC.

CDR3 region: CASSVTGYGELFF. The CDR3 nucleotides read TGTGCCAGCAGCGTCACAGGGTACGGGGAGCTGTTTTTT. V usage is TRBV9 and J usage is TRBJ2-2; perhaps TRBD1 as D (6 bases). The germline V and J ends were trimmed by 2 bases and 7 bases, with 9 bases remaining between them. CDR3 size: 13 residues. Looked up from germline, CDR1 is SGDLS and CDR2 is YYNGEE.

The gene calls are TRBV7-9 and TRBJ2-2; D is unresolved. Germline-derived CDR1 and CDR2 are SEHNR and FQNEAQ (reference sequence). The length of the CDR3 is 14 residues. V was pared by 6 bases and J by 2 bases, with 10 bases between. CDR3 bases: TGTGCCAGCAGGCCGACTGTCAACACCGGGGAGCTGTTTTTT. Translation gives CASRPTVNTGELFF.

This chain's CDR3 is CASSPQDGTYEQYF. For the CDR3, the DNA is TGTGCCAGCAGTCCCCAGGACGGAACCTACGAGCAGTACTTC. The chain has TRBV28 and TRBJ2-7; D is undetermined. V was clipped by 5 bases and J by 2 bases, with 13 bases between them. Looked up from germline, CDR1 is MDHEN and CDR2 is SYDVKM. The CDR3 consists of 14 residues.

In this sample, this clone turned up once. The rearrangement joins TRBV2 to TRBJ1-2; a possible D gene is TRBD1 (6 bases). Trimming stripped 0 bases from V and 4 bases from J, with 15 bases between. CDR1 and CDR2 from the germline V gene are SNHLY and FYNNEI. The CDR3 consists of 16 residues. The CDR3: CASSEATGRRVYGYTF. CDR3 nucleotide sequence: TGTGCCAGCAGTGAAGCGACAGGTCGGCGGGTCTATGGCTACACCTTC.

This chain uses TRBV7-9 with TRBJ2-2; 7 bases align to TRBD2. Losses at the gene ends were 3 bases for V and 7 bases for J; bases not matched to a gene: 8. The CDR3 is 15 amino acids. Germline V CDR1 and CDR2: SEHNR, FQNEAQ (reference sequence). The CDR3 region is CASSLGGSAGGELFF. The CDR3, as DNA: TGTGCCAGCAGCTTGGGCGGGAGTGCGGGCGGGGAGCTGTTTTTT.

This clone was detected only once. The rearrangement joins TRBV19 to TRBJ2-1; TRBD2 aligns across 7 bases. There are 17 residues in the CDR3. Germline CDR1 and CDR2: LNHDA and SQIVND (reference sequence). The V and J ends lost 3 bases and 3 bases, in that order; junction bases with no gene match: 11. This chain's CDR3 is CASSIFSGGSFYNEQFF. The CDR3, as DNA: TGTGCCAGTAGTATCTTTTCGGGGGGAAGTTTCTACAATGAGCAGTTCTTC. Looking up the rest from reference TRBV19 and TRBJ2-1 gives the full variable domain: DGGITQSPKYLFRKEGQNVTLSCEQNLNHDAMYWYRQDPGQGLRLIYYSQIVNDFQKGDIAEGYSVSREKKESFPLTVTSAQKNPTAFYLCASSIFSGGSFYNEQFFGPGTRLTVL.

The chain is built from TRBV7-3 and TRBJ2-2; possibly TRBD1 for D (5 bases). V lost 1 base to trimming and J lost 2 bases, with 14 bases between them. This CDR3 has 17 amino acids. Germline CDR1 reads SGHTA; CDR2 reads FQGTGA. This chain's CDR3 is CASSLRVGVENTGELFF. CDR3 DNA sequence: TGTGCCAGCAGCTTAAGAGTAGGGGTCGAAAACACCGGGGAGCTGTTTTTT. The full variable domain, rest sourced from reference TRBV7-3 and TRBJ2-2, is GAGVSQTPSNKVTEKGKYVELRCDPISGHTALYWYRQSLGQGPEFLIYFQGTGAADDSGLPNDRFFAVRPEGSVSTLKIQRTERGDSAVYLCASSLRVGVENTGELFFGEGSRLTVL.

In DNA form, the CDR3 reads TGTGCCAGCAGTTTAAAAGACAGGGCGGGCAATGAGCAGTTCTTC. This gives the protein CASSLKDRAGNEQFF. The genes are TRBV27 and TRBJ2-1, with TRBD1 matching 7 bases. After removal of 2 bases from V and 6 bases from J, the junction contained 7 bases not matched to a gene. The CDR3 loop spans 15 amino acids. The germline CDR1 and CDR2 sequences are MNHEY and SMNVEV (reference sequence).